This note documents a single T cell receptor (beta chain) sequence. Its antigen is not identified. The sample originates from a study of untreated major depressive disorder. Study-level points and caveats: TRBV05-01 (Vbeta 5.1) usage was higher in CD4+ T cells of depressed patients than controls.

Profiled with immunoSEQ multiplex PCR; TCRdb holds only in-frame clones, not every one. The repertoire holds approximately 20,000 clones, with over 75% as singletons. For sex, age, current smoking status and body mass index, every depressed patient had a pairwise-matched non-depressed control. The donors were all European-descended. No current or lifetime mood disorder and depressive symptom score of 5 or less defined controls. V dropped 0 bases and J dropped 7 bases, with 9 bases sitting between them. Germline lookup yields CDR1 SGHAT and CDR2 FQNNGV. The length of the CDR3 is 13 residues. V gene TRBV11-2 combines with J gene TRBJ2-5, with no clear D. The sequenced sample consisted of CD4+ T cells from PBMCs. This sequence was found in a young woman in good health. In DNA form, the CDR3 reads TGTGCCAGCAGCTTAGATCCCACTGCGACCCAGTACTTC. Protein product: CASSLDPTATQYF.